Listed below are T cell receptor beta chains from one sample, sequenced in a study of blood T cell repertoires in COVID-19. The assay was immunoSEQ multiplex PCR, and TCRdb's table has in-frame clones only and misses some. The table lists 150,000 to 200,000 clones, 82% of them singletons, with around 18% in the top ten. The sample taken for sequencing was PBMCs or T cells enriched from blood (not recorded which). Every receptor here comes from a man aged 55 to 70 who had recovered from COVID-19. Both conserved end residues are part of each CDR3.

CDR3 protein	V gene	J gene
CASSLLASVVGREQYF	TRBV28	TRBJ2-7
CASSLLGATGELFF	TRBV28	TRBJ2-2
CATSGLTGSGSSYEQYF	TRBV24-1	TRBJ2-7
CASSPDARSYNEQFF	TRBV28	TRBJ2-1
CASSLGQGRSPLHF	TRBV6-2/TRBV6-3	TRBJ1-6
CASSLRLAGDPIYNEQFF	TRBV5-6	TRBJ2-1
CASSAQANAYEQYF	TRBV6-5	TRBJ2-7
CASRTSWRESTDTQYF	TRBV2	TRBJ2-3
CASSVTGGAGTGELFF	TRBV7-6	TRBJ2-2
CATSDFTRGEQFF	TRBV24-1	TRBJ2-1
CASSPKTGPTDTQYF	TRBV25-1	TRBJ2-3
CASSLGQGREQYF	TRBV7-6	TRBJ2-7
CASESPPTQPQHF	TRBV28	TRBJ1-5
CASSLSGPTDTQYF	TRBV11-3	TRBJ2-3
CASSDSRDSSYEQYF	TRBV6-4	TRBJ2-7
CASRQGYQETQYF	TRBV6-5	TRBJ2-5
CASSLTSETQYF	TRBV5-1	TRBJ2-5
CASSSSGRSYNEQFF	TRBV7-2	TRBJ2-1
CASSGSNLNTEAFF	TRBV19	TRBJ1-1
CASSGTSGGSGTDTQYF	TRBV9	TRBJ2-3
CASSLRGGGRYEQYF	TRBV13	TRBJ2-7
CASSFAGGNQPQHF	TRBV7-9	TRBJ1-5
CASSLDGLAEETQYF	TRBV11-2	TRBJ2-5
CASSLRQGAKREAFF	TRBV27	TRBJ1-1
CASRSQGFPNEQYF	TRBV28	TRBJ2-7
CASSSLAGGGEQYF	TRBV7-2	TRBJ2-7
CATSDPGQSYEQYF	TRBV24-1	TRBJ2-7
CASSARSGVSGGELFF	TRBV7-2	TRBJ2-2
CASSPPGTGVSGNTIYF	TRBV18	TRBJ1-3
CSVLTGGGGVAFF	TRBV29-1	TRBJ1-1
CASSPGTSRAFTYEQYF	TRBV6-6	TRBJ2-7
CASSIDRNRIFPDTQYF	TRBV19	TRBJ2-3
CASSPLFAVSETQYF	TRBV28	TRBJ2-5
CASSKTGTSHQAIQYF	TRBV19	TRBJ2-4
CASSGGGTDTQYF	TRBV5-4	TRBJ2-3
CASSLFGNSPLHF	TRBV11-3	TRBJ1-6
CASSDPPPGYGYTF	TRBV25-1	TRBJ1-2
CASEQGAQVYGYTF	TRBV7-9	TRBJ1-2
CATSDLPVRDRGQNTGELFF	TRBV24-1	TRBJ2-2
CASSVGPSAGGNQETQYF	TRBV9	TRBJ2-5
CASSLEAIAAGGAKGYTF	TRBV5-4	TRBJ1-2
CASSSQRGPYEQYF	TRBV6-6	TRBJ2-7
CASSPFGGLNEKLFF	TRBV7-6	TRBJ1-4
CASSQSGTGGTNSNQPQHF	TRBV28	TRBJ1-5
CASSSLGRNSPLHF	TRBV7-9	TRBJ1-6
CASRGTGGFNSPLHF	TRBV6-5	TRBJ1-6
CASSAVQREGPGDTQYF	TRBV9	TRBJ2-3
CASSPGQGIYNEQFF	TRBV7-3	TRBJ2-1
CASSVARVYEQYF	TRBV2	TRBJ2-7